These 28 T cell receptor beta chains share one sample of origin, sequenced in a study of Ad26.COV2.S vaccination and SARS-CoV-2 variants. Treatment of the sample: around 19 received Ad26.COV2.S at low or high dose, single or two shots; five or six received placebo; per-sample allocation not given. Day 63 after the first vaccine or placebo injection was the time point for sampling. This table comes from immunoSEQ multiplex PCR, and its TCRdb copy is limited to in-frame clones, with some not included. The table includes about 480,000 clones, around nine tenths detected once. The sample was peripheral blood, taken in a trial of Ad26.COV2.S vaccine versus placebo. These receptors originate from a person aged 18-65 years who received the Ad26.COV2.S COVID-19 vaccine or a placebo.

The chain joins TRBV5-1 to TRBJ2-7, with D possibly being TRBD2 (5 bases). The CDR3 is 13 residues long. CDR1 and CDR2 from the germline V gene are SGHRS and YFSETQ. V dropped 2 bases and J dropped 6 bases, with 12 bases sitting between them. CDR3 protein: CASSFDRLAEQYF. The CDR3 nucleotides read TGCGCCAGCAGCTTCGATCGGCTAGCCGAGCAGTACTTC.

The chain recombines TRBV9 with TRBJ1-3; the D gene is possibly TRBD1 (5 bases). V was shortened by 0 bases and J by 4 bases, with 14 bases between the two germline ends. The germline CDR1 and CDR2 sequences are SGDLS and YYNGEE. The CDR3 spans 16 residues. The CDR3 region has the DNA TGTGCCAGCAGCGTAGGAGGCGGGGACGGCGGAAACACCATATATTTT. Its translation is CASSVGGGDGGNTIYF.

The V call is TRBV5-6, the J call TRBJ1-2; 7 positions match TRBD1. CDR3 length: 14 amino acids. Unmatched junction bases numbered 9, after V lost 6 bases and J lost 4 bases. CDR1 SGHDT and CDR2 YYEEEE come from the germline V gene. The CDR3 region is CASTFRDSFYGYTF. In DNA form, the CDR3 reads TGTGCCAGCACCTTTAGGGACAGCTTCTATGGCTACACCTTC.

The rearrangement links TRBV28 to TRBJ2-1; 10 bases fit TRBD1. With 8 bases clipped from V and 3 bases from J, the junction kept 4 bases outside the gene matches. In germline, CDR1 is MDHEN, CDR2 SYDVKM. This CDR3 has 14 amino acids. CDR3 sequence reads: CASLGQGVYNEQFF. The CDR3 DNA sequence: TGTGCCAGCCTCGGACAGGGGGTCTACAATGAGCAGTTCTTC.

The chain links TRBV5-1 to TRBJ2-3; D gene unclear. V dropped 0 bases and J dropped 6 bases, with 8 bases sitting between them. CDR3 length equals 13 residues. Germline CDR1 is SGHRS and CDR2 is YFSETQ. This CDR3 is CASSLGPADTQYF. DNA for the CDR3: TGCGCCAGCAGCTTGGGACCTGCCGATACGCAGTATTTT.

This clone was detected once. The CDR3 DNA reads as TGTGCCAGCAGCGCAACCGACAGGGGAGACACTGAAGCTTTCTTT. Translated, it gives CASSATDRGDTEAFF. This chain connects TRBV9 to TRBJ1-1, with 8 positions matching TRBD1. Germline trimming cut 3 bases from V and 3 bases from J; bases unmatched to any gene: 7. The CDR3 is 15 residues long. Germline assignment: CDR1 SGDLS and CDR2 YYNGEE.

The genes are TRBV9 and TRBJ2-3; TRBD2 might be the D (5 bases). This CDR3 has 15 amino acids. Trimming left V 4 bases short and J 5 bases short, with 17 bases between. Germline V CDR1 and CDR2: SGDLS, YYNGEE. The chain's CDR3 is CASSSRGSQGDTQYF. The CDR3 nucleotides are TGTGCCAGCAGCTCTAGAGGGAGCCAAGGAGATACGCAGTATTTT.

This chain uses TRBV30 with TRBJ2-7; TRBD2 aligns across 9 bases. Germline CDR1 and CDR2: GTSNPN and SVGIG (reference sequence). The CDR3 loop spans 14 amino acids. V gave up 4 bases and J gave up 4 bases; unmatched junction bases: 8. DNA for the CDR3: TGTGCCTGGAAGCTCAGCGGGAGGTTGTACGAGCAGTACTTC. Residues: CAWKLSGRLYEQYF.

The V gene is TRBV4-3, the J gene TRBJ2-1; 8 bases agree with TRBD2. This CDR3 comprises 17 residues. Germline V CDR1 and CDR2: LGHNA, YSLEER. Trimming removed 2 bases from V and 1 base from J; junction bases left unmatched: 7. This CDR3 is CASSQSVLAGSYNEQFF. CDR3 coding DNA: TGCGCCAGCAGCCAAAGCGTATTAGCGGGATCCTACAATGAGCAGTTCTTC.

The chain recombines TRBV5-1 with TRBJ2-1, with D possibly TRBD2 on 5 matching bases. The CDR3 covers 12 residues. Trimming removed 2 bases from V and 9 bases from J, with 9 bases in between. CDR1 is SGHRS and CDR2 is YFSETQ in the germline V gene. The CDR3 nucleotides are TGCGCCAGCAGCTTCGGGATGAGTGAGCAGTTCTTC. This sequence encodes CASSFGMSEQFF.

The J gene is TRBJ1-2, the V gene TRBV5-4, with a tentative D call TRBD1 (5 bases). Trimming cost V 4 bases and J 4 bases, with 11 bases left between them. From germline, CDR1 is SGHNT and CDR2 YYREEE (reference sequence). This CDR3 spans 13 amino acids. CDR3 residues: CASSPRQPYGYTF. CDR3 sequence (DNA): TGTGCCAGCAGCCCCCGACAGCCCTATGGCTACACCTTC.

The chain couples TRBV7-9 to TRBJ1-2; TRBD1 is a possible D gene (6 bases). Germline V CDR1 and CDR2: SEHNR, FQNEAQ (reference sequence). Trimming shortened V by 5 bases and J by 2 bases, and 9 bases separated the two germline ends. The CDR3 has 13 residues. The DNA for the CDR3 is TGTGCCAGCAGCCCGGACAGCAACTATGGCTACACCTTC. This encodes CASSPDSNYGYTF.

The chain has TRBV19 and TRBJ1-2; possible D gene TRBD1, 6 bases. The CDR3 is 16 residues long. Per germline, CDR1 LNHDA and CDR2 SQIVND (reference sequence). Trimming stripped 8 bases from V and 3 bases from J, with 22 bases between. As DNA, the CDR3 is TGTGCCAGTTCGGACAGCCGAAAGGACCTCGACTATGGCTACACCTTC. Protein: CASSDSRKDLDYGYTF.

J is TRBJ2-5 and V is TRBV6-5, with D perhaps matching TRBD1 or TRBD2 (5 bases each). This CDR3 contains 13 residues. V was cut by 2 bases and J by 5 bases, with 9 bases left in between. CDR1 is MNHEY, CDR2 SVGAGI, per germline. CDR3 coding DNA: TGTGCCAGCAGTTACCGGGACGCCGAGACCCAGTACTTC. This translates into CASSYRDAETQYF.

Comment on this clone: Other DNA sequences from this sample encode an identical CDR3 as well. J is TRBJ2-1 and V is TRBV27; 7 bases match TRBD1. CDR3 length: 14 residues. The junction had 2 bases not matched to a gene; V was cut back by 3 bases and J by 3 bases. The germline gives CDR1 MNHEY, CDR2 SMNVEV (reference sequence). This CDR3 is CASSFQGVYNEQFF. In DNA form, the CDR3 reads TGTGCCAGCAGTTTCCAGGGGGTCTACAATGAGCAGTTCTTC.

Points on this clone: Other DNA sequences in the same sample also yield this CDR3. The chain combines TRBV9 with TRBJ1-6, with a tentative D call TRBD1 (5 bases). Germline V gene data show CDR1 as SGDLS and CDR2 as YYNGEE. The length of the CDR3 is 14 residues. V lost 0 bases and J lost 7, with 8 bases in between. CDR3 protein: CASSVAGGNSPLHF. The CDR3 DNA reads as TGTGCCAGCAGCGTAGCGGGGGGGAATTCACCCCTCCACTTT. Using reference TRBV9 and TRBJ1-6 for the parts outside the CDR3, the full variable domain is DSGVTQTPKHLITATGQRVTLRCSPRSGDLSVYWYQQSLDQGLQFLIQYYNGEERAKGNILERFSAQQFPDLHSELNLSSLELGDSALYFCASSVAGGNSPLHFGNGTRLTVT.

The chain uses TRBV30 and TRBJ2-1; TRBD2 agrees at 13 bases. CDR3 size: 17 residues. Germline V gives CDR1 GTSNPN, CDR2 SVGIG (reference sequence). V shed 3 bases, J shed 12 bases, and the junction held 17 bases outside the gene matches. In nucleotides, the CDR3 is TGTGCCTGGAGCTATCCACGACTAGCGGGAGGTGTTAGAGGGCAGTTCTTC. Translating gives CAWSYPRLAGGVRGQFF.

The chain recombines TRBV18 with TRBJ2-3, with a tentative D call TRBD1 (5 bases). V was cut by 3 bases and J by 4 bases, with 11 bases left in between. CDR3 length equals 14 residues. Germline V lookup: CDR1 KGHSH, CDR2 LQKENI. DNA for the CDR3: TGTGCCAGCTCACCCCCAGGGAACCCAGATACGCAGTATTTT. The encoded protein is CASSPPGNPDTQYF.

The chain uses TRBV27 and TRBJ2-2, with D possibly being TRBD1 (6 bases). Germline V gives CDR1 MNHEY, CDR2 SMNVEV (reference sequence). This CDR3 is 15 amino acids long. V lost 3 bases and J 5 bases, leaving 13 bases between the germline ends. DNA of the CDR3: TGTGCCAGCAGTTTCGGGCAGGGGAGTACCGGGGAGCTGTTTTTT. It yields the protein CASSFGQGSTGELFF.

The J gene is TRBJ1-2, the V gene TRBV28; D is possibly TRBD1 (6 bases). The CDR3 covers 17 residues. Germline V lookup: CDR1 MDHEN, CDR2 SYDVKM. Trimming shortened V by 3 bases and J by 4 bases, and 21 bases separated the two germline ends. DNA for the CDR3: TGTGCCAGCAGTTTCCCGCAGGGGATGGACGGATCCTATGGCTACACCTTC. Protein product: CASSFPQGMDGSYGYTF.

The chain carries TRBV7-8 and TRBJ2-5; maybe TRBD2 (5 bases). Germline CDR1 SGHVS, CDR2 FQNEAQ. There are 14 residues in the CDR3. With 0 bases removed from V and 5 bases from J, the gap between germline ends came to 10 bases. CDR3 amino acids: CASSLARVGETQYF. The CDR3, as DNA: TGTGCCAGCAGCTTAGCGCGGGTAGGGGAGACCCAGTACTTC.

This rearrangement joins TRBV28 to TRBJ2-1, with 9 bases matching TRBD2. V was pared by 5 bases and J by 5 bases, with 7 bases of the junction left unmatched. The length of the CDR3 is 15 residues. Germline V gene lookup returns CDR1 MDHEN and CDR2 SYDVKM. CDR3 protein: CASSLLAGLHNEQFF. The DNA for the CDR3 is TGTGCCAGCAGTCTTCTAGCGGGACTTCACAATGAGCAGTTCTTC.

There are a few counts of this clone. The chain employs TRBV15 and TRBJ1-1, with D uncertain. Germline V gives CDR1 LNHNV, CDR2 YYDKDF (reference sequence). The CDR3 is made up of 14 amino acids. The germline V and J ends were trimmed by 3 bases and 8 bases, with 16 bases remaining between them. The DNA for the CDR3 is TGTGCCACCAGCAGCATTACCCCGACGGGAGAAGCTTTCTTT. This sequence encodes CATSSITPTGEAFF.

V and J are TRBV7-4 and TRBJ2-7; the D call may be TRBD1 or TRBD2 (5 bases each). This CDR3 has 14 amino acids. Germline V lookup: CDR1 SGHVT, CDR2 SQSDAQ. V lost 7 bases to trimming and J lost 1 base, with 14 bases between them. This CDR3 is CASTPGTDSYEQYF. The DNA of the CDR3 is TGTGCCAGCACCCCCGGGACCGATTCCTACGAGCAGTACTTC.

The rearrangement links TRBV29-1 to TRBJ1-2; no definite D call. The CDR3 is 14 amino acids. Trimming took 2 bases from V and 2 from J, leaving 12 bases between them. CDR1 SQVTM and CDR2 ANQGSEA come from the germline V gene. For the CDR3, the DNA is TGCAGCGTTGAAAGGGTTGGCCCGAACTATGGCTACACCTTC. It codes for CSVERVGPNYGYTF. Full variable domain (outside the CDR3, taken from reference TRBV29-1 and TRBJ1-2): SAVISQKPSRDICQRGTSLTIQCQVDSQVTMMFWYRQQPGQSLTLIATANQGSEATYESGFVIDKFPISRPNLTFSTLTVSNMSPEDSSIYLCSVERVGPNYGYTFGSGTRLTVV.

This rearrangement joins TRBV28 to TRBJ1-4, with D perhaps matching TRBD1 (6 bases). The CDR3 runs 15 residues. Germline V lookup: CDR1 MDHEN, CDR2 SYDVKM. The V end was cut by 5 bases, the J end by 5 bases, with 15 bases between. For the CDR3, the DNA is TGTGCCAGCAGTCCCAACAGGGAACAAAATGAAAAACTGTTTTTT. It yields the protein CASSPNREQNEKLFF.

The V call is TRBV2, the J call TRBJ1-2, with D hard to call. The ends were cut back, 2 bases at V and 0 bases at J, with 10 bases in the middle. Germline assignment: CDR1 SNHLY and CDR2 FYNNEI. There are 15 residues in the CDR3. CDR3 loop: CASSETVTANYGYTF. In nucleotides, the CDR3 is TGTGCCAGCAGTGAAACCGTTACAGCTAACTATGGCTACACCTTC.

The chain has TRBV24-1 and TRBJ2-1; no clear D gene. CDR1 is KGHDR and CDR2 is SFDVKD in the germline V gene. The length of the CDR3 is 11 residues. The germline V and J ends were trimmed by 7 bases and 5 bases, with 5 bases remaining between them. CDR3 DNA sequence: TGTGCCACCAGGCGGAACAATGAGCAGTTCTTC. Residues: CATRRNNEQFF.